This paragraph reports one TCR beta chain. This entry is derived from a study of blood T cell repertoires in COVID-19. Overall study: Collection of acute and convalescent COVID-19 samples took place in the United States, Italy and Spain. Nucleic acid was either cDNA or gDNA, and it came from T cells, B-cell-depleted T cells, or PBMCs.

As handled by the study authors: Amplification from reference gene primers served as the basis for estimated nucleated cell counts. The table came from immunoSEQ multiplex PCR; TCRdb's copy has only in-frame clones and leaves some out. D and trimming were read from the DNA, whereas the V and J calls and clone size are those reported in that table. In the table there are 90,000 or so clones, around four fifths of which are singletons. Trimming stripped 2 bases from V and 2 bases from J, with 12 bases between. The germline V gene has CDR1 LNHDA and CDR2 SQIVND (reference sequence). The CDR3 runs 15 residues.

The clonotype was recovered from a human donor in a cohort sampled during active COVID-19. The sequencing sample was made of peripheral blood. The rearrangement links TRBV19 to TRBJ2-5, with D tentatively TRBD1 (5 bases). CDR3 amino acids: CASSIRAGFQETQYF. The CDR3 nucleotides read TGTGCCAGTAGTATACGGGCAGGGTTTCAAGAGACCCAGTACTTC. The variable domain in full, with the rest retrieved from reference TRBV19 and TRBJ2-5, is DGGITQSPKYLFRKEGQNVTLSCEQNLNHDAMYWYRQDPGQGLRLIYYSQIVNDFQKGDIAEGYSVSREKKESFPLTVTSAQKNPTAFYLCASSIRAGFQETQYFGPGTRLLVL.